A selection of T cell receptor beta chains follows, all from one sample in a study of shared clonotypes between healthy human individuals. Using immunoSEQ multiplex PCR, the repertoire was profiled, and TCRdb retains in-frame clones only, with some absent. The repertoire holds millions of clones, around nine tenths seen once, with roughly 0.13% in the top ten. Sequencing was done on a sample of naive CD4+ T cells sorted from blood. The receptors stem from a young man in good health. CDR3s include the opening cysteine and the closing phenylalanine or tryptophan. A D gene is named only where the DNA matches it firmly. Clone size, where shown, is once, few, many, or a class for clones that have expanded.

J | V | D | size | CDR3 | DNA
TRBJ2-7 | TRBV19 | TRBD1 | NA | CASCGGQVSCEQYF | TGTGCCAGTTGTGGGGGACAGGTTTCTTGCGAGCAGTACTTC
TRBJ2-3 | TRBV14 | NA | NA | CASSPRSGQSTDTQYF | TGTGCCAGCAGCCCACGGTCAGGACAAAGCACAGATACGCAGTATTTT
TRBJ2-7 | TRBV30 | NA | NA | CAWKGQSLYEQYF | TGTGCCTGGAAAGGACAGAGCCTCTACGAGCAGTACTTC
TRBJ2-1 | TRBV9 | NA | NA | CASSVLADSYNEQFF | TGTGCCAGCAGCGTTTTAGCGGACTCCTACAATGAGCAGTTCTTC
TRBJ2-3 | TRBV9 | NA | NA | CASSVEGSRGGVTQYF | TGTGCCAGCAGCGTAGAAGGATCTCGCGGGGGCGTTACGCAGTATTTT
TRBJ1-4 | TRBV10-3 | NA | NA | CAISESGQINEKLFF | TGTGCCATCAGTGAGTCTGGCCAGATCAATGAAAAACTGTTTTTT
TRBJ1-1 | TRBV7-2 | TRBD1 | NA | CASSTRTGAEAFF | TGTGCCAGCAGCACCCGGACAGGGGCAGAAGCTTTCTTT
TRBJ1-3 | TRBV5-1 | NA | few | CASSSDGSSGNTIYF | TGCGCCAGCAGCTCTGACGGGAGCTCTGGAAACACCATATATTTT
TRBJ2-2 | TRBV10-3 | NA | NA | CATATSSNTGELFF | TGTGCCACCGCTACTAGTTCGAACACCGGGGAGCTGTTTTTT
TRBJ1-4 | TRBV7-9 | NA | NA | CASLKGEKLFF | TGTGCCAGCCTTAAAGGTGAAAAACTGTTTTTT
TRBJ2-7 | TRBV6-1 | TRBD1 | NA | CASSVGRQGALWEQYF | TGTGCCAGCAGTGTGGGGCGACAGGGGGCCTTATGGGAGCAGTACTTC
TRBJ2-1 | TRBV11-3 | NA | NA | CASSFTRNGEQFF | TGTGCCAGCAGCTTTACTAGGAATGGTGAGCAGTTCTTC
TRBJ2-1 | TRBV7-9 | TRBD2 | NA | CASSDTSGGAWNEQFF | TGTGCCAGCAGCGACACTAGCGGGGGGGCCTGGAATGAGCAGTTCTTC
TRBJ1-4 | TRBV19 | NA | NA | CASSILSGGGEKLFF | TGTGCCAGTAGTATACTAAGTGGGGGCGGTGAAAAACTGTTTTTT
TRBJ1-5 | TRBV7-2 | NA | few | CASSTGNQPQHF | TGTGCCAGCAGCACAGGGAATCAGCCCCAGCATTTT
TRBJ1-1 | TRBV6-5 | NA | NA | CASSYDSGWNTEAFF | TGTGCCAGCAGTTACGACTCAGGGTGGAACACTGAAGCTTTCTTT
TRBJ2-1 | TRBV7-8 | NA | NA | CASSLVEGVRRNNEQFF | TGTGCCAGCAGCTTAGTGGAAGGGGTTAGGAGGAACAATGAGCAGTTCTTC
TRBJ1-5 | TRBV30 | NA | few | CAWSVGAWDQPQHF | TGTGCCTGGAGTGTAGGGGCATGGGATCAGCCCCAGCATTTT
TRBJ2-7 | TRBV18 | TRBD2 | NA | CASSPLAGRAGGYEQYF | TGTGCCAGCTCACCACTTGCAGGGAGAGCGGGAGGCTACGAGCAGTACTTC
TRBJ2-2 | TRBV7-2 | NA | NA | CASSARVYTGELFF | TGTGCCAGCAGCGCCCGGGTGTACACCGGGGAGCTGTTTTTT
TRBJ1-2 | TRBV5-6 | NA | NA | CASSYLDYGYTF | TGTGCCAGCAGCTATCTGGACTATGGCTACACCTTC
TRBJ2-6 | TRBV28 | NA | NA | CASSIPPGANVLTF | TGTGCCAGCAGTATACCCCCCGGGGCCAACGTCCTGACTTTC
TRBJ1-5 | TRBV27 | NA | few | CASSSETSNQPQHF | TGTGCCAGCAGTTCAGAGACTAGCAATCAGCCCCAGCATTTT